This record looks at one TCR beta chain sequence and its context. Its recognized antigen is unknown. Per-base quality was not reported, and no clone a single base away is much larger than it. This entry belongs to a study of T cell responses to AZD1222 COVID-19 vaccine (TCRdb year 2021). For the study in its entirety: AZD1222 recipients whose second dose came at about 4 weeks and those whose second dose came at about 12 weeks were combined into one group, since spike-specific TCR depth and breadth did not differ between the two schedules. A total of approximately 230 trial participants underwent TCR sequencing, of whom some 210 received two doses of AZD1222 and about 26 received two doses of the MenACWY control vaccine. Enrollment into the trials was organized by age into subgroups of 18-55, 56-69 and 70-plus years, and those subgroups contained approximately 160, 26 and 62 TCR-sequenced participants, respectively.

The CDR3 has 16 amino acids, counting the end cysteine and phenylalanine. The sequence is cut down to CDR3 DNA, 48 bases in frame from base 1. V and J are truncated by 0 bases and 3 bases respectively, leaving an intervening sequence of 11 bases. The germline V gene (reference sequence) provides CDR1 SEHNR and CDR2 FQNEAQ. The CDR3 regions of human TCRbeta chains were subjected to immunosequencing. For the original study's pipeline: Repertoire TCRs were checked for matches against a reference library of SARS-CoV-2-specific TCRs that had been generated using the MIRA antigen-specificity platform. Breadth was defined as the fraction of unique TCRs that were SARS-CoV-2-associated, and depth was defined as the fraction of total T cells that were SARS-CoV-2-associated. Using the MIRA data, every spike-specific TCR was mapped to the spike region that the TCR reacted to and assigned to either a CD4 or a CD8 class. Log10-transformed breadth and depth values were compared by one-way ANOVA with Sidak's multiple comparisons tests. TCRdb mirrors the immuneACCESS table, restricted to in-frame sequences. Some clones are absent from its copies; in checked studies, under half trace to an unresolved V gene, and the reason for the others is unknown. For V, J and clone size, that table is used; D and trimming come from the DNA. Within this sample are roughly 180,000 clones, with more than 80% of them counted one time only. The top ten constitute approximately 6.9% of the sample.

The time point label on this specimen signifies: baseline before first vaccination. Vaccinee samples were obtained from the UK trials COV001 and COV002, which included a single-blind randomized controlled phase 2/3 trial of AZD1222 (ChAdOx1 nCoV-19) in healthy adults. For TCRbeta chain sequencing, PBMC samples were collected from trial participants at day 0 and at day 28 after the second dose. Study-wide conclusions, independent of this receptor: The vaccine-associated CD4 TCRs covered the entire spike protein, and the dominant responses fell in regions 160-218 and 743-854. Conclusions about previously exposed vaccinees are limited because only five to seven AZD1222 recipients were SARS-CoV-2 seropositive at baseline. Because no samples from the day 14 peak response were available, repertoires could be characterized only after the peak T cell response. Epitopes outside the regions mutated in the B.1.351 and B.1.1.7 variants were reportedly recognized by nearly half of the unique spike-specific TCRs. The 56-69-year group was small, and its depth increase did not reach significance, likely because of low power. Participants were mostly white British and included more females than males, and it was suggested by the authors that clonal diversity may have been underestimated. Spike-specific TCR breadth and depth rose significantly after two AZD1222 doses compared with day 0 and with MenACWY recipients.

This sequence uses TRBV7-9 and TRBJ1-4; 5 matching bases give a weak D call of TRBD1. This specimen consisted of peripheral blood, obtained on day 0 of AZD1222 vaccination. The source is an adult in good health. The DNA reads TGTGCCAGCAGCTTAGCGTGGAGGGGAGCTAATGAAAAACTGTTTTTT. Its translation reads: CASSLAWRGANEKLFF.